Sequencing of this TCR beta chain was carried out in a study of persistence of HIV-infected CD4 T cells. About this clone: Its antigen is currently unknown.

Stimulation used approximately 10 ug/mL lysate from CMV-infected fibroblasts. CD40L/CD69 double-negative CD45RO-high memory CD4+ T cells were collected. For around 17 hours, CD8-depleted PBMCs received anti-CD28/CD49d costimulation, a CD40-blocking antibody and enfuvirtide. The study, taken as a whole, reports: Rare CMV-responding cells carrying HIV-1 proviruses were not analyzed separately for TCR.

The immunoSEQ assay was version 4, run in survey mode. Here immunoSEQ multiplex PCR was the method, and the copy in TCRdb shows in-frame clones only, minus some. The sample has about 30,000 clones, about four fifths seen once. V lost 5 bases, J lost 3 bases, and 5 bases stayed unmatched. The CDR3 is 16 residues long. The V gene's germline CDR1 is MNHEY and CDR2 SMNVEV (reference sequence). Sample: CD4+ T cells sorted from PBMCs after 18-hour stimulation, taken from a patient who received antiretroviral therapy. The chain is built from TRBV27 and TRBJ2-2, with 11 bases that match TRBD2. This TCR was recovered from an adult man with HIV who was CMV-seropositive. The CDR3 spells CASSLIAGGHTGELFF. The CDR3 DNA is TGTGCCAGCAGTCTAATAGCGGGGGGGCACACCGGGGAGCTGTTTTTT.